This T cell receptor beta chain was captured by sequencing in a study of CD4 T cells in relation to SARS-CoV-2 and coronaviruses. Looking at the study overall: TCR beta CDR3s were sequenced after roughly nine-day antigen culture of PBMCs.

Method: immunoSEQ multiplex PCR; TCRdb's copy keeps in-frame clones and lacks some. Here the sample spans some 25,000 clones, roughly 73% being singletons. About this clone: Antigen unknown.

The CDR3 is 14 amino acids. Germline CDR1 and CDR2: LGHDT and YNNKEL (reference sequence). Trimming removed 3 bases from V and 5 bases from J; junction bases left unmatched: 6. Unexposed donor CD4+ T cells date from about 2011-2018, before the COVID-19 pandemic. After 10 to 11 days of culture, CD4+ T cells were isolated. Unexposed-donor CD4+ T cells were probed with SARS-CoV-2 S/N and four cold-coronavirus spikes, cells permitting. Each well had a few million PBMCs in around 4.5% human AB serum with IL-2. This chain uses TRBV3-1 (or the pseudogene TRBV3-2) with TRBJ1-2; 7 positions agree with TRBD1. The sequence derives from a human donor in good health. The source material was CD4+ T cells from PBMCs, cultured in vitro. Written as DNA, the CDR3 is TGTGCCAGCAGCCATACAGGGGCTGGGTATGGCTACACCTTC. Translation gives CASSHTGAGYGYTF.